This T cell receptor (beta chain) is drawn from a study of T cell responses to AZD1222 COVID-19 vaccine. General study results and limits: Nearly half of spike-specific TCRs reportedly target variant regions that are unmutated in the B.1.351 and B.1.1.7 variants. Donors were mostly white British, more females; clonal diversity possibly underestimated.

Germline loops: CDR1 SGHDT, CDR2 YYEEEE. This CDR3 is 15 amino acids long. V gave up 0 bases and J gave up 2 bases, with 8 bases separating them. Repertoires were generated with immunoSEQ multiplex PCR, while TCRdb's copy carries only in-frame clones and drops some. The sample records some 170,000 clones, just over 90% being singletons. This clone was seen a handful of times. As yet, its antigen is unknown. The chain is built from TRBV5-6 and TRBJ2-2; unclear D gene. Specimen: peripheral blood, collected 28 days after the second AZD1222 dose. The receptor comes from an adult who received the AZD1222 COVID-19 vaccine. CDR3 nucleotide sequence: TGTGCCAGCAGCTTGGAAGGGTCCAACACCGGGGAGCTGTTTTTT. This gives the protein CASSLEGSNTGELFF.